The present T cell receptor (beta chain) was sequenced within a study of blood T cell repertoires in COVID-19. About the study: Sources were T cells, B-cell-depleted T cells, or PBMCs; the material itself was cDNA or gDNA.

Profiled with immunoSEQ multiplex PCR; TCRdb holds only in-frame clones, not every one. Of under 200,000 clones listed, 70% to 80% are singletons. This clonotype was sampled from a woman between 55 and 75 years old with COVID-19, enrolled during active disease. Specimen: peripheral blood.

Here the CDR3 DNA reads TGTGCCAGCAGTTTACCGGGCCCTAGCGCGAATTCACCCCTCCACTTT. The encoded protein is CASSLPGPSANSPLHF. The gene calls are TRBV28 and TRBJ1-6; D gene uncertain. V was trimmed by 2 bases and J by 7 bases, leaving 15 bases between them. This CDR3 has 16 amino acids. CDR1 and CDR2 (germline): MDHEN, SYDVKM.